This TCR beta chain was captured in a study of T cell repertoires in cytomegalovirus infection. Study results and limitations: HLA-C-restricted CMV clonotypes gave the most frequent clonotype in two of eight donors.

This clonotype was counted many times. Antigen unknown. Germline CDR1 and CDR2: SGHTA and FQGTGA. The CDR3 runs to 12 residues. V was cut by 5 bases and J by 7 bases, with 12 bases left in between. TCRdb re-derived calls from the reads in MiXCR, one entry per CDR3 protein. The sample holds some 100,000 distinct CDR3 sequences, about a quarter seen once. The receptor was derived from a human donor in good health (CMV status not recorded). Some clones in this sample may be carry-over from other donors' samples. V gene TRBV7-3 combines with J gene TRBJ2-7, with D possibly being TRBD2 (5 bases). The specimen was CD8+ T cells from PBMCs. The CDR3 spells CASSDLRVEQYF. CDR3 nucleotide sequence: TGTGCCAGCAGCGACTTGAGGGTTGAGCAGTACTTC.